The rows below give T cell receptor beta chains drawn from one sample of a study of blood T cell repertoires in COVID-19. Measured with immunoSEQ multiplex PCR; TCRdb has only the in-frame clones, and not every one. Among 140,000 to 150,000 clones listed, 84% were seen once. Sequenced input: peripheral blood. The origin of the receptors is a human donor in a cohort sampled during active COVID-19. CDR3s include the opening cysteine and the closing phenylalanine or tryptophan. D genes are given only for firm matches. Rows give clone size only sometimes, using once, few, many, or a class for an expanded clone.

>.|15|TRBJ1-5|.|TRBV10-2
TGCGCCAGCAGTGAGATACAGCGGGGCAATCAGCCCCAGCATTTT
CASSEIQRGNQPQHF
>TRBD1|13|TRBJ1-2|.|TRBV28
TGTGCCAGCGGTAGGGACAGACACTATGGCTACACCTTC
CASGRDRHYGYTF
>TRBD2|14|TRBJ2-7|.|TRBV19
TGTGCCAGTAGTCCTGGACCCGGGGGGTACGAGCAGTACTTC
CASSPGPGGYEQYF
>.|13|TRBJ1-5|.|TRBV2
TGTGCCAGCGAGGACAGATTCAATCAGCCCCAGCATTTT
CASEDRFNQPQHF
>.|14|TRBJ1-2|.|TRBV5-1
TGCGCCAGCAGCTTGGGCAGGGATAACTATGGCTACACCTTC
CASSLGRDNYGYTF
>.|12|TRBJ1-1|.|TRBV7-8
TGTGCCAGCAGCTCCCTCCCCACTGAAGCTTTCTTT
CASSSLPTEAFF
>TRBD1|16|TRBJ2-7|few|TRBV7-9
TGTGCCAGCAGCTCCGAGGGACAGGGGGGCTCCTACGAGCAGTACTTC
CASSSEGQGGSYEQYF
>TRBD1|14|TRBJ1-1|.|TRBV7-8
TGTGCCAGCAGCCGAGGGGGCGCGAGCACTGAAGCTTTCTTT
CASSRGGASTEAFF
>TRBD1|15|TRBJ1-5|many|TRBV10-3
TGTGCCATCAGTGGACAGGGGCTAAGCAATCAGCCCCAGCATTTT
CAISGQGLSNQPQHF
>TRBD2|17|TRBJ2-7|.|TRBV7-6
TGTGCCAGCAGCTTAGAAGCCTTAGCGGGGGGGCCCTACGAGCAGTACTTC
CASSLEALAGGPYEQYF
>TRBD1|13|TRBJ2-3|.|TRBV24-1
TGTGCCACCAGTGACGGGACAGCCGATACGCAGTATTTT
CATSDGTADTQYF
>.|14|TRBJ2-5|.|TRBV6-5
TGTGCCAGCAGTTACTCGCAGTTACAAGAGACCCAGTACTTC
CASSYSQLQETQYF
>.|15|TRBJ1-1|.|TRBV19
TGTGCCAGTAGTACCGGGACTAGGATGGACACTGAAGCTTTCTTT
CASSTGTRMDTEAFF
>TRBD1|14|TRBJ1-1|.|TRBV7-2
TGTGCCAGCAGCTTAGGGGGACAGGGCACTGAAGCTTTCTTT
CASSLGGQGTEAFF
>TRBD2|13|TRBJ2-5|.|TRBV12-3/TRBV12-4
TGTGCCAACTCCCGGGGGGGCCAAGAGACCCAGTACTTC
CANSRGGQETQYF
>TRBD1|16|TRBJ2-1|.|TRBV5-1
TGCGCCAGCACCGTATCACCGGGACAGACGGACAATGAGCAGTTCTTC
CASTVSPGQTDNEQFF
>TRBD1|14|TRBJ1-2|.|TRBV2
TGTGCCAGCAGAGCAGGGGGTGAGGACTATGGCTACACCTTC
CASRAGGEDYGYTF
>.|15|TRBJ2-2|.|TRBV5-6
TGTGCCAGCAGCTTGGGGCCTGACAGGACTTGGGAGCTGTTTTTT
CASSLGPDRTWELFF
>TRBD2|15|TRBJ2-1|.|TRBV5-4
TGTGCCAGCAGCTCCTCTAGCGGGAGTCCACATGAGCAGTTCTTC
CASSSSSGSPHEQFF
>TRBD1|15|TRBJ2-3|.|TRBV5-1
TGCGCCAGTACCCCGGTGGAAGGGGGCGCAGATACGCAGTATTTT
CASTPVEGGADTQYF
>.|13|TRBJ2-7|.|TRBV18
TGTGCCAGCTCACCAGCCGAGAGCCGGGAGCAGTACTTC
CASSPAESREQYF
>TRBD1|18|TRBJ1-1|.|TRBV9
TGTGCCAGCAGCCCTACAGGGGCCGGATCGAGTCTGAACACTGAAGCTTTCTTT
CASSPTGAGSSLNTEAFF
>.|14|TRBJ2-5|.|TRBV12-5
TGTGCTAGTGGTTTAGGGACTCAGGTGGAGACCCAGTACTTC
CASGLGTQVETQYF
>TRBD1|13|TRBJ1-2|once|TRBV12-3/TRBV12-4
TGTGCCAGCAGTGGGACAGGGGCCCTTGGCTACACCTTC
CASSGTGALGYTF
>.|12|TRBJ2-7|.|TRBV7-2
TGTGCCAGCAGCTTTGCCGGGTACGAGCAGTACTTC
CASSFAGYEQYF
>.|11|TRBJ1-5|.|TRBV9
TGTGCCAGCAGCGTCCGTCAGCCCCAGCATTTT
CASSVRQPQHF
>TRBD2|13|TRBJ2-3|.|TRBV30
TGTGCCTGGAGTGTAGCGGGGGGAGATACGCAGTATTTT
CAWSVAGGDTQYF
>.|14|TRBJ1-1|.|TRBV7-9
TGTGCCAGCAGCTTAATCGCGGTTAACACTGAAGCTTTCTTT
CASSLIAVNTEAFF
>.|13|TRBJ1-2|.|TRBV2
TGTGCCAGCAGTGGCCCAGGGAACTATGGCTACACCTTC
CASSGPGNYGYTF
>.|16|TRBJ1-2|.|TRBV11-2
TGTGCCAGCAGCTTAGATCAGGGCAGAACTAACTATGGCTACACCTTC
CASSLDQGRTNYGYTF
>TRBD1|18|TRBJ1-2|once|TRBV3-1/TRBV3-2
TGTGCCAGCAGCCTCCGACCGGGACAGGGGTTTTATAGCTATGGCTACACCTTC
CASSLRPGQGFYSYGYTF
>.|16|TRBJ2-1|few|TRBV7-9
TGTGCCAGCAGCTCTCATTGGACAGTCAGCTACAATGAGCAGTTCTTC
CASSSHWTVSYNEQFF
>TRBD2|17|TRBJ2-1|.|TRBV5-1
TGCGCCAGCAGCCCAACGACGCTTGGGGGGGCCTACAATGAGCAGTTCTTC
CASSPTTLGGAYNEQFF
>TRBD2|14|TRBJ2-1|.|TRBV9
TGTGCCAGCAGTTGGACTAGCGGGGGCAATGAGCAGTTCTTC
CASSWTSGGNEQFF
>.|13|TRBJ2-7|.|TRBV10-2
TGCGCCAGCGGGGGGGGACATACCTACGAGCAGTACTTC
CASGGGHTYEQYF
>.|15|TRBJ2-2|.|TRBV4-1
TGCGCCAGCAGCCAAGGGAACGGGGACACCGGGGAGCTGTTTTTT
CASSQGNGDTGELFF
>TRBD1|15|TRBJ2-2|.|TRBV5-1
TGCGCCAGCAGCGTCGGGACAGGTGGTTACGGGGAGCTGTTTTTT
CASSVGTGGYGELFF